This T cell receptor (beta chain) derives from a study of T cell repertoires in cytomegalovirus infection (dated by TCRdb to about 2019). Broadly, across the study: Recently identified HLA-C-restricted CMV epitopes, whose presentation resists viral immunomodulation, were targeted by peptide stimulations together with well-studied HLA-B-restricted epitopes. Because public TCR beta signatures pointed to carriage of CMV infection together with the matching HLA type, the HLA type of each donor mattered for the analysis.

The research as a whole found: The ex vivo response was dominated by HLA-C-restricted CMV-specific TCR beta clonotypes, which also provided the single most frequent clonotype in two of eight donors. In both this cohort and an independent roughly 330-donor cohort, the cumulative frequency of public TCR beta family members distinguished carriers of CMV infection plus the relevant HLA type.

This clonotype was seen many times. What antigen it recognizes has not been identified. No base-level quality is on record; no much larger clone is a single base apart. This sample's treatment or condition label indicates: in vitro stimulation with specific CMV peptide epitopes to enrich CMV-specific T cells. The instrument given in TCRdb is Illumina HiSeq 1500. TCRdb reran the public reads through fastp at Q25 and MiXCR, keeping productive beta chains. Every CDR3 protein is listed once, alongside the most common genes and DNA of its rows. This sample holds 250,000 to 300,000 distinct CDR3 sequences; around 20% were observed only once. The ten largest account for approximately 20% of the sample. From cysteine to phenylalanine, the CDR3 is 14 amino acids long. CDR3 DNA is the only sequence kept; it has 42 bases, read in frame from the first base. Reading the germline V gene gives CDR1 SGHTA and CDR2 FQGNSA. V is shortened by 0 bases, J by 6 bases, and the region joining them spans 8 bases.

The chain links TRBV7-2 with TRBJ2-2; too little of a D gene remains to name it. The TCR originated in a human donor in good health (CMV status not recorded). Some clones in this sample may be carry-over from other donors' samples. Sequencing used cultured PBMCs, obtained from culture after CMV antigen stimulation. The CDR3 reads CASSLAPAAGELFF. In nucleotide form, the sequence is TGTGCCAGCAGCTTAGCCCCGGCGGCCGGGGAGCTGTTTTTT.